One sample yielded the 17 T cell receptor beta chains listed below, sequenced in a study of blood T cell repertoires in COVID-19. Clones were sequenced by immunoSEQ multiplex PCR, and TCRdb holds only the in-frame ones, with some missing. The sample has approximately 100,000 clones; 65% to 80% are singletons. Sequencing was carried out using peripheral blood. The receptors shown here come from a man between 65 and 80 years old with active or convalescent COVID-19.

This chain connects TRBV11-2 to TRBJ2-5; D unresolved. Per the germline V gene, CDR1 is SGHAT and CDR2 is FQNNGV. The V and J ends lost 5 bases and 2 bases respectively, with 3 bases between them. The CDR3 has 11 amino acids. The DNA of the CDR3 is TGTGCCAGCAGCCTTCAAGAGACCCAGTACTTC. It is translated as CASSLQETQYF.

This clone appeared once. The rearrangement joins TRBV28 to TRBJ1-1; maybe TRBD1 (6 bases). The CDR3 extends over 16 amino acids. The V end lost 8 bases, the J end lost 1 base, and 20 bases lay between the germline ends. Looked up from germline, CDR1 is MDHEN and CDR2 is SYDVKM. In nucleotides, the CDR3 is TGTGCCAGCTCCCAGAAGGGGGGGGTGAGGAACACTGAAGCTTTCTTT. Residues: CASSQKGGVRNTEAFF.

The chain recombines TRBV19 with TRBJ2-2, with 7 bases matching TRBD1. Germline V gene lookup returns CDR1 LNHDA and CDR2 SQIVND (reference sequence). The CDR3 loop spans 15 amino acids. Trimming at V came to 4 bases and at J to 4 bases, leaving 6 bases not matched to a gene. As DNA, the CDR3 is TGTGCCAGTAGTACCTACAGGGGTGTCACCGGGGAGCTGTTTTTT. Protein sequence: CASSTYRGVTGELFF. The variable domain in full, with the rest retrieved from reference TRBV19 and TRBJ2-2, is DGGITQSPKYLFRKEGQNVTLSCEQNLNHDAMYWYRQDPGQGLRLIYYSQIVNDFQKGDIAEGYSVSREKKESFPLTVTSAQKNPTAFYLCASSTYRGVTGELFFGEGSRLTVL.

The rearrangement joins TRBV6-1 to TRBJ2-1, with D possibly TRBD1 on 5 matching bases. The V end was cut by 4 bases, the J end by 0 bases, with 7 bases between. Germline V CDR1 and CDR2: MNHNS, SASEGT. The CDR3 runs 14 residues. The CDR3 reads CASSGQTSYNEQFF. CDR3 DNA: TGTGCCAGCAGTGGACAGACCTCCTACAATGAGCAGTTCTTC.

J is TRBJ2-7 and V is TRBV5-4; TRBD1 aligns across 9 bases. Losses at the gene ends were 0 bases for V and 4 bases for J; bases not matched to a gene: 2. This CDR3 contains 14 residues. Germline V CDR1 and CDR2: SGHNT, YYREEE (reference sequence). CDR3 residues: CASSLGTGVYEQYF. CDR3 DNA: TGTGCCAGCAGCTTGGGGACAGGGGTGTACGAGCAGTACTTC. The variable domain in full, completed from reference TRBV5-4 and TRBJ2-7, reads ETGVTQSPTHLIKTRGQQVTLRCSSQSGHNTVSWYQQALGQGPQFIFQYYREEENGRGNFPPRFSGLQFPNYSSELNVNALELDDSALYLCASSLGTGVYEQYFGPGTRLTVT.

V gene TRBV7-9 combines with J gene TRBJ2-7; D perhaps matches TRBD1 (5 bases). With 6 bases removed from V and 7 bases from J, the gap between germline ends came to 22 bases. CDR3 length: 15 residues. The germline CDR1 and CDR2 sequences are SEHNR and FQNEAQ (reference sequence). DNA of the CDR3: TGTGCCAGCAGTTCAGGGAATTCCCCCTACGCAGAGCAGTACTTC. Protein sequence: CASSSGNSPYAEQYF. The full variable domain, rest sourced from reference TRBV7-9 and TRBJ2-7, is DTGVSQNPRHKITKRGQNVTFRCDPISEHNRLYWYRQTLGQGPEFLTYFQNEAQLEKSRLLSDRFSAERPKGSFSTLEIQRTEQGDSAMYLCASSSGNSPYAEQYFGPGTRLTVT.

The chain has TRBV15 and TRBJ1-4; 8 positions match TRBD1. Germline CDR1 reads LNHNV; CDR2 reads YYDKDF (reference sequence). The CDR3 has 14 residues. The J segment lost 8 bases and the V segment lost 3 bases, leaving 5 bases of the junction unmatched. CDR3 sequence (DNA): TGTGCCACCAGCAGTCAACGGGACAGGGAAAAACTGTTTTTT. This translates into CATSSQRDREKLFF.

The chain links TRBV5-6 to TRBJ2-5, with D perhaps matching TRBD2 (5 bases). Trimming removed 2 bases at V and 5 bases at J, with 13 bases between. In germline, CDR1 is SGHDT, CDR2 YYEEEE. The CDR3 is made up of 14 amino acids. The chain's CDR3 is CASSFRGPGETQYF. The CDR3, as DNA: TGTGCCAGCAGCTTTCGAGGGCCTGGGGAGACCCAGTACTTC. Complete variable domain (other parts from reference TRBV5-6 and TRBJ2-5): DAGVTQSPTHLIKTRGQQVTLRCSPKSGHDTVSWYQQALGQGPQFIFQYYEEEERQRGNFPDRFSGHQFPNYSSELNVNALLLGDSALYLCASSFRGPGETQYFGPGTRLLVL.

DNA for the CDR3: TGTGCCACCAGTCAGGACACCGCCGGTGGAGAGACCCAGTACTTC. This translates into CATSQDTAGGETQYF. The chain joins TRBV24-1 to TRBJ2-5; TRBD1 is a possible D gene (5 bases). V dropped 6 bases and J dropped 4 bases, with 17 bases sitting between them. The CDR3 totals 15 residues. Germline CDR1 reads KGHDR; CDR2 reads SFDVKD.

The chain links TRBV14 to TRBJ1-1; TRBD1 matches at 8 bases. This CDR3 region has 16 residues. The V gene's germline CDR1 is SGHDN and CDR2 FVKESK. With 4 bases clipped from V and 1 base from J, the junction kept 8 bases outside the gene matches. The DNA of the CDR3 is TGTGCCAGCAGCCTTAGCCAGGGGGCTTGGAACACTGAAGCTTTCTTT. Translating gives CASSLSQGAWNTEAFF.

The CDR3: CASSPKAVSTSGNTIYF. DNA of the CDR3: TGTGCCAGCAGCCCTAAGGCGGTCAGCACCTCTGGAAACACCATATATTTT. This chain links TRBV3-1 (or the pseudogene TRBV3-2) with TRBJ1-3; D unclear. V lost 4 bases and J lost 0, with 16 bases in between. The CDR3 is made up of 17 amino acids. CDR1 is LGHDT, CDR2 YNNKEL, per germline (reference sequence).

This rearrangement joins TRBV5-6 to TRBJ2-7; D possibly corresponds to TRBD1 (6 bases). CDR1 is SGHDT, CDR2 YYEEEE, per germline. Trimming removed 4 bases at V and 3 bases at J, with 11 bases between. The CDR3 is 13 amino acids. The CDR3 loop reads CASSRDTFYEQYF. The CDR3 DNA follows: TGTGCCAGCAGCCGGGACACCTTCTACGAGCAGTACTTC.

CDR3 protein: CASSRTTNYGYTF. The CDR3, as DNA: TGTGCCAGCAGCCGGACAACTAACTATGGCTACACCTTC. V usage is TRBV5-6 and J usage is TRBJ1-2; weak D call: TRBD1 (5 bases). The V gene's germline CDR1 is SGHDT and CDR2 YYEEEE. V was pared by 4 bases and J by 0 bases, with 7 bases between. The CDR3 sequence is 13 residues long.

The V gene is TRBV5-1, the J gene TRBJ2-1; maybe TRBD2 (5 bases). V lost 4 bases and J 12 bases, leaving 20 bases between the germline ends. The CDR3 length is 14 residues. Per germline, CDR1 SGHRS and CDR2 YFSETQ. The CDR3 nucleotides read TGCGCCAGCAGCCCCCGGGGTAGCGAGATCGGGCAGTTCTTC. As protein: CASSPRGSEIGQFF.

This sequence joins TRBV5-1 and TRBJ1-5; tentatively, D is TRBD1 (6 bases). Trimming removed 0 bases at V and 4 bases at J, with 17 bases between. The germline V gene has CDR1 SGHRS and CDR2 YFSETQ. The CDR3 spans 17 residues. The DNA for the CDR3 is TGCGCCAGCAGCTTGGGGGCTCCAGGGGAGATAAATCAGCCCCAGCATTTT. Encoded protein: CASSLGAPGEINQPQHF.

The chain recombines TRBV19 with TRBJ2-6, with 7 nucleotides matching TRBD1. This CDR3 region has 15 residues. The germline V gene has CDR1 LNHDA and CDR2 SQIVND (reference sequence). The V and J ends lost 6 bases and 5 bases, in that order; junction bases with no gene match: 7. The CDR3 nucleotides read TGTGCCAGTAGCTCTGACAGGGTTAGGGCCAACGTCCTGACTTTC. Translating it yields CASSSDRVRANVLTF.

This chain joins TRBV11-1 and TRBJ1-1; D is possibly TRBD1 (5 bases). CDR1 and CDR2 (germline): SGHAT, FQDESV (reference sequence). V lost 1 base, J lost 0 bases, and 9 bases lay in between. CDR3 size: 15 residues. CDR3 residues: CASSLVWGLNTEAFF. The CDR3 DNA is TGTGCCAGCAGCTTAGTATGGGGCCTGAACACTGAAGCTTTCTTT.